This T cell receptor beta chain originates from a study of lymphopenia after photon versus proton radiotherapy. The method was immunoSEQ multiplex PCR; TCRdb's version includes in-frame clones alone and lacks a portion of them. The sample has about 58,000 clones, approximately 84% seen once. V lost 1 base and J lost 4, with 11 bases in between. Germline assignment: CDR1 SGHDT and CDR2 YYEEEE. CDR3 length: 14 amino acids. The receptor was derived from a man in his 60s with pancreatic cancer. The chain joins TRBV5-6 to TRBJ1-1; the D gene is possibly TRBD1 (5 bases). This specimen was peripheral blood, taken from a patient treated with proton-based radiotherapy. CDR3 DNA sequence: TGTGCCAGCAGCTTGCCAGGGAGAGGCACTGAAGCTTTCTTT. This encodes CASSLPGRGTEAFF.